This TCR beta chain was retrieved from a study of T cell responses to AZD1222 COVID-19 vaccine. Study observations and caveats: All repertoire sampling was performed exclusively after the peak T cell response.

This table comes from immunoSEQ multiplex PCR, and its TCRdb copy is limited to in-frame clones, with some not included. The table has about 100,000 clones, 75% to 90% seen once. This CDR3 spans 12 amino acids. Trimming cost V 0 bases and J 7 bases, with 6 bases left between them. The V gene's germline CDR1 is MNHNS and CDR2 SASEGT. About this clone itself: Its target is unknown.

This sequence joins TRBV6-1 and TRBJ1-2; D uncertain. The source of this sequence is an adult in good health. The sample in question was peripheral blood, obtained on day 0 of AZD1222 vaccination. The CDR3 loop is CASSEAWGGYTF. The CDR3 DNA reads TGTGCCAGCAGTGAAGCCTGGGGTGGCTACACCTTC.